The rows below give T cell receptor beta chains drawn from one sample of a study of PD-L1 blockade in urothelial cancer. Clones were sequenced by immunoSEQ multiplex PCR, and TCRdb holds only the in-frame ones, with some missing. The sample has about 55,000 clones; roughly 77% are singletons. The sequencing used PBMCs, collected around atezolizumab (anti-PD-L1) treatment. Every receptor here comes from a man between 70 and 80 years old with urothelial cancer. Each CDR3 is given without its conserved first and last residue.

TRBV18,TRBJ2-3,ASSARQGSTDTQY
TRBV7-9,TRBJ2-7,ASDEEGAGEQY
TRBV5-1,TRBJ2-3,ASSFGNRGSTDTQY
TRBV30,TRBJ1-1,AWRLGRDTEAF
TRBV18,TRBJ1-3,ASSTAGNTIY
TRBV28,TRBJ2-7,ASSFGTGVLEQY
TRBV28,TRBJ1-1,ASSQAGGNTEAF
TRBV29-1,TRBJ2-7,SVGQAAYEQY
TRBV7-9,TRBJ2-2,ASSLLPPEGAGELF
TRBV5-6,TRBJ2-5,ASSLASGRETQY